The 25 T cell receptor beta chains below all came from one sample that was sequenced in a study of shared clonotypes between healthy human individuals (dated by TCRdb to between 2020 and 2021). Libraries were prepared through the immunoSEQ multiplex PCR assay. This is the immuneACCESS table as TCRdb keeps it, with only in-frame sequences that have V and J called. A part of the clones is gone; compared with another copy, unresolved V genes explain less than half, and the rest is unexplained. The sample table contains 2 million to 2.5 million clones; only one count was recorded for 80% to 95% of them. The leading ten clones occupy under 0.45% of the sample. Sequenced material: naive CD4+ T cells from PBMCs. The sample's cell subset or site label, in plain terms: CD45RA+ positively selected. The receptors were gathered from a young man in good health. Some clones in this sample may be carry-over from other donors' samples.

J is TRBJ2-7 and V is TRBV28, with 7 bases that match TRBD1. After removal of 6 bases from V and 0 bases from J, the junction contained 8 bases not matched to a gene. The CDR3 loop spans 15 amino acids. Germline CDR1 and CDR2: MDHEN and SYDVKM. The CDR3 protein is CASRKKQGTSYEQYF. The CDR3 DNA reads as TGTGCCAGCAGAAAAAAACAGGGGACCTCCTACGAGCAGTACTTC.

This clone has just one count. The chain couples TRBV28 to TRBJ1-4; D is possibly TRBD1 (5 bases). The germline V and J ends were trimmed by 6 bases and 5 bases, with 16 bases remaining between them. CDR1 is MDHEN, CDR2 SYDVKM, per germline. The CDR3 covers 15 residues. The CDR3 DNA reads as TGTGCCAGCAGCCCTGGAGACAGCCCGAATGAAAAACTGTTTTTT. This codes for CASSPGDSPNEKLFF.

The chain carries TRBV19 and TRBJ2-3, with 8 positions matching TRBD2. Germline CDR1 reads LNHDA; CDR2 reads SQIVND (reference sequence). This CDR3 is built from 15 residues. V lost 3 bases to trimming and J lost 1 base; unmatched junction nucleotides: 3. CDR3 sequence (DNA): TGTGCCAGTAGTATCGGACTAGCCCGCACAGATACGCAGTATTTT. Translated: CASSIGLARTDTQYF.

This clone was counted a single time. The V and J genes are TRBV9 and TRBJ2-3, with 8 positions matching TRBD2. V lost 3 bases, J lost 1 base, and 10 bases stayed unmatched. Germline V gene sequence: CDR1 SGDLS, CDR2 YYNGEE. CDR3 size: 17 residues. CDR3 nucleotide sequence: TGTGCCAGCAGCGCTTACCCCGGGGGGGCTGGCACAGATACGCAGTATTTT. As protein: CASSAYPGGAGTDTQYF.

The chain carries TRBV28 and TRBJ2-7; unclear D gene. The CDR3 runs 12 residues. V gave up 5 bases and J gave up 6 bases, with 11 bases separating them. In germline, CDR1 is MDHEN, CDR2 SYDVKM. For the CDR3, the DNA is TGTGCCAGCAGTCTACCTCAGACCGAGCAGTACTTC. Its translation is CASSLPQTEQYF.

The chain couples TRBV5-8 to TRBJ2-4; 12 bases line up with TRBD2. The V gene's germline CDR1 is SGHTS and CDR2 YDEGEE. This CDR3 spans 17 amino acids. The ends lost 4 bases at V and 0 bases at J; junction bases unmatched: 5. The CDR3: CASSLPGLAGAKNIQYF. The CDR3 coding sequence is TGTGCCAGCAGCCTCCCGGGACTAGCGGGAGCCAAAAACATTCAGTACTTC.

This clone has just one count. This sequence joins TRBV29-1 and TRBJ1-4, with D possibly TRBD1 on 6 matching bases. Germline V gene data show CDR1 as SQVTM and CDR2 as ANQGSEA. The CDR3 spans 16 residues. V lost 4 bases, J lost 2 bases, and 17 bases lay in between. The CDR3 nucleotides are TGCAGCGTTGGCCGCAGGGTGGGGGGCACTAATGAAAAACTGTTTTTT. Its protein product is CSVGRRVGGTNEKLFF.

The rearrangement links TRBV4-2 to TRBJ2-7; 16 bases align to TRBD2. Germline V gives CDR1 LGHNA, CDR2 YNFKEQ. There are 20 residues in the CDR3. V lost 4 bases to trimming and J lost 3 bases; unmatched junction nucleotides: 15. DNA for the CDR3: TGTGCCAGCAGCCCTATCCAGGGACTAGCGGGAGGGCATAACTTCTACGAGCAGTACTTC. The encoded protein is CASSPIQGLAGGHNFYEQYF.

The CDR3 spells CASSSPPDSYTGELFF. For the CDR3, the DNA is TGTGCCAGCAGCTCACCCCCTGACAGTTACACCGGGGAGCTGTTTTTT. J is TRBJ2-2 and V is TRBV7-9, with D possibly matching TRBD1 (5 bases). The CDR3 extends over 16 amino acids. The germline V gene has CDR1 SEHNR and CDR2 FQNEAQ (reference sequence). Trimming pared 4 bases from V and 3 bases from J, leaving 15 bases between.

The chain combines TRBV6-1 with TRBJ1-3; 8 bases match TRBD1. With V trimmed by 3 bases and J by 1 base, 5 bases remained unmatched. The germline CDR1 and CDR2 sequences are MNHNS and SASEGT. CDR3 length equals 16 residues. The CDR3, as DNA: TGTGCCAGCAGTGACAGGGGGCGAGGGTCTGGAAACACCATATATTTT. It encodes CASSDRGRGSGNTIYF.

V usage is TRBV10-3 and J usage is TRBJ2-3; a possible D gene is TRBD2 (5 bases). The CDR3 spans 15 residues. The germline V and J ends were trimmed by 2 bases and 0 bases, with 9 bases remaining between them. The germline V gene encodes CDR1 ENHRY and CDR2 SYGVKD. The CDR3 is CAISERGRSTDTQYF. CDR3 DNA: TGTGCCATCAGTGAGCGGGGTCGGAGCACAGATACGCAGTATTTT.

The rearrangement uses TRBV2 and TRBJ2-5; unclear D gene. The V and J ends lost 8 bases and 5 bases respectively, with 12 bases between them. The CDR3 is 12 residues long. The germline CDR1 and CDR2 sequences are SNHLY and FYNNEI. CDR3: CASCRNSETQYF. DNA for the CDR3: TGTGCCAGCTGTCGGAACTCGGAGACCCAGTACTTC. Full variable domain (remainder filled in from reference TRBV2 and TRBJ2-5): EPEVTQTPSHQVTQMGQEVILRCVPISNHLYFYWYRQILGQKVEFLVSFYNNEISEKSEIFDDQFSVERPDGSNFTLKIRSTKLEDSAMYFCASCRNSETQYFGPGTRLLVL.

This chain joins TRBV29-1 and TRBJ1-1; no firm D call. Trimming shortened V by 5 bases and J by 1 base, and 11 bases separated the two germline ends. The V gene's germline CDR1 is SQVTM and CDR2 ANQGSEA. This CDR3 has 13 residues. The CDR3 here is CSVRTQPNTEAFF. DNA for the CDR3: TGCAGCGTTCGGACTCAACCGAACACTGAAGCTTTCTTT.

CDR3 bases: TGTGCCAGCAGTGGCCGAGGGGAGACCCAGTACTTC. Translated, it gives CASSGRGETQYF. The V call is TRBV6-5, the J call TRBJ2-5; tentatively, D is TRBD2 (5 bases). The germline V gene has CDR1 MNHEY and CDR2 SVGAGI. With 5 bases removed from V and 5 bases from J, the gap between germline ends came to 9 bases. The CDR3 contains 12 residues.

This sequence joins TRBV9 and TRBJ2-2; the match to TRBD2 covers 14 bases. Germline CDR1 SGDLS, CDR2 YYNGEE. This CDR3 has 16 residues. The ends lost 4 bases at V and 6 bases at J; junction bases unmatched: 5. The CDR3, as DNA: TGTGCCAGCAGCCCGGGACTAGCGGGAGACCCCGGGGAGCTGTTTTTT. Its translation is CASSPGLAGDPGELFF.

This clone was seen only a few times. This chain joins TRBV2 and TRBJ1-5; D gene unclear. Trimming took off 7 bases at V and 2 bases at J, with 12 bases between the two ends. The CDR3 length is 14 residues. The germline CDR1 and CDR2 sequences are SNHLY and FYNNEI. The CDR3 sequence: CASKGRTGNQPQHF. In DNA form, the CDR3 reads TGTGCCAGCAAGGGAAGAACTGGCAATCAGCCCCAGCATTTT.

V and J are TRBV11-2 and TRBJ2-1; D unclear. The CDR3 has 14 residues. CDR1 and CDR2 from the germline V gene are SGHAT and FQNNGV. V was pared by 2 bases and J by 0 bases, with 5 bases between. CDR3 sequence: CASSLMVSYNEQFF. As DNA, the CDR3 is TGTGCCAGCAGCTTAATGGTCTCCTACAATGAGCAGTTCTTC.

This clone was counted a few times. The chain uses TRBV19 and TRBJ1-5; D not certain. There are 15 residues in the CDR3. Looked up from germline, CDR1 is LNHDA and CDR2 is SQIVND (reference sequence). V was trimmed by 3 bases and J by 0 bases, leaving 9 bases between them. CDR3 nucleotides: TGTGCCAGTAGTATGGGGATCTATAGCAATCAGCCCCAGCATTTT. It encodes CASSMGIYSNQPQHF.

The rearrangement links TRBV14 to TRBJ1-1; TRBD1 matches 8 bases. The V gene end was trimmed by 2 bases and the J gene end by 5 bases; junction bases not matched to a gene: 7. The V gene's germline CDR1 is SGHDN and CDR2 FVKESK. The CDR3 totals 15 residues. The CDR3 DNA sequence: TGTGCCAGCAGCCAATGGACAGGGAGGATAACTGAAGCTTTCTTT. It translates to CASSQWTGRITEAFF.

The chain employs TRBV7-8 and TRBJ1-5; D is perhaps TRBD1 (5 bases). The CDR3 has 14 amino acids. Germline assignment: CDR1 SGHVS and CDR2 FQNEAQ. The V end lost 5 bases, the J end lost 9 bases, and 17 bases lay between the germline ends. CDR3 in DNA: TGTGCCAGCAGCCCGCCCCAGGGAACGGGGCCCCAGCATTTT. This translates into CASSPPQGTGPQHF.

V and J are TRBV5-1 and TRBJ2-7, with D perhaps being TRBD1 or TRBD2 (6 bases each). CDR3 size: 14 residues. V lost 4 bases and J lost 7, with 18 bases in between. Per the germline V gene, CDR1 is SGHRS and CDR2 is YFSETQ. In nucleotides, the CDR3 is TGCGCCAGCAGCCCGGGGGCTATTGATCGGGAGCAGTACTTC. Translated, it gives CASSPGAIDREQYF.

The chain couples TRBV9 to TRBJ2-1, with 10 bases fitting TRBD2. The CDR3 runs to 16 residues. Germline V gene data show CDR1 as SGDLS and CDR2 as YYNGEE. V was pared by 0 bases and J by 9 bases, with 9 bases of the junction left unmatched. CDR3: CASSVASGLAGGEQFF. Here the CDR3 DNA reads TGTGCCAGCAGCGTAGCTTCCGGTTTAGCGGGGGGTGAGCAGTTCTTC.

The chain's CDR3 is CASSYVTMNTGELFF. The CDR3 DNA reads as TGTGCCAGCAGTTACGTGACGATGAACACCGGGGAGCTGTTTTTT. This chain uses TRBV6-5 with TRBJ2-2; D gene ambiguous. The germline V gene encodes CDR1 MNHEY and CDR2 SVGAGI. V lost 2 bases and J lost 1, with 8 bases in between. CDR3 size: 15 residues.

The chain carries TRBV9 and TRBJ2-1; no clear D. The ends were cut back, 0 bases at V and 6 bases at J, with 10 bases in the middle. Germline assignment: CDR1 SGDLS and CDR2 YYNGEE. The CDR3 contains 14 residues. CDR3 DNA sequence: TGTGCCAGCAGCGTAGCGTCTAGGACCAATGAGCAGTTCTTC. Translating it yields CASSVASRTNEQFF.

This chain links TRBV5-4 with TRBJ2-3; TRBD2 matches at 8 bases. J lost 0 bases, V lost 6 bases, and 9 bases had no gene match. Germline V gene sequence: CDR1 SGHNT, CDR2 YYREEE (reference sequence). There are 16 residues in the CDR3. The CDR3 protein is CASTDRLARSTDTQYF. CDR3 DNA: TGTGCCAGCACCGACAGACTAGCGCGAAGCACAGATACGCAGTATTTT.